The next 18 T cell receptor beta chains were all read from a single sample in a study of blood T cell repertoires in COVID-19. Sequencing was performed with immunoSEQ multiplex PCR; in TCRdb, only in-frame clones are kept and a portion is missing. The data hold about 110,000 clones, with 88% observed a single time. The sequenced sample was peripheral blood. These receptors were taken from a man aged 45 to 65 with active or convalescent COVID-19.

This chain connects TRBV6-5 to TRBJ1-2, with 7 positions matching TRBD1. The CDR3 spans 15 residues. The V and J ends lost 5 bases and 4 bases, in that order; junction bases with no gene match: 10. The germline V gene encodes CDR1 MNHEY and CDR2 SVGAGI. The CDR3 DNA sequence: TGTGCCAGCAGTAAGTCTCCGGGACAGTTCTATGGCTACACCTTC. It encodes CASSKSPGQFYGYTF.

This chain uses TRBV3-1 (or the pseudogene TRBV3-2) with TRBJ1-1; D remains unclear. The CDR3 has 14 residues. Trimming pared 1 base from V and 1 base from J, leaving 7 bases between. Germline values: CDR1 LGHDT, CDR2 YNNKEL (reference sequence). The CDR3 DNA is TGTGCCAGCAGCCAAGGGCTTGAGAACACTGAAGCTTTCTTT. This gives the protein CASSQGLENTEAFF.

The rearrangement joins TRBV2 to TRBJ1-4, with D possibly being TRBD1 (6 bases). CDR3 size: 13 residues. The V gene lost 6 bases and the J gene lost 7 bases, with 12 bases spanning the gap. The V gene's germline CDR1 is SNHLY and CDR2 FYNNEI. The CDR3 sequence: CASSLDRREKLFF. CDR3 sequence (DNA): TGTGCCAGCAGCTTGGACAGACGTGAAAAACTGTTTTTT.

The genes are TRBV10-3 and TRBJ2-1, with 9 positions matching TRBD2. Trimming removed 4 bases from V and 4 bases from J; junction bases left unmatched: 5. Looked up from germline, CDR1 is ENHRY and CDR2 is SYGVKD. CDR3 length: 15 amino acids. For the CDR3, the DNA is TGTGCCATCAGTGGTAGCGGGAGCCCTTACAATGAGCAGTTCTTC. Its translation is CAISGSGSPYNEQFF.

The chain uses TRBV5-1 and TRBJ2-1; maybe TRBD2 (6 bases). CDR3 length equals 16 residues. Trimming took 3 bases from V and 0 from J, leaving 13 bases between them. Germline CDR1 and CDR2: SGHRS and YFSETQ. This CDR3 is CASSWPRESSYNEQFF. The CDR3 DNA reads TGCGCCAGCAGCTGGCCCCGGGAGAGCTCCTACAATGAGCAGTTCTTC.

The rearrangement links TRBV6-5 to TRBJ2-1; the match to TRBD2 covers 7 bases. With 10 bases clipped from V and 9 bases from J, the junction kept 9 bases outside the gene matches. The germline CDR1 and CDR2 sequences are MNHEY and SVGAGI. The CDR3 consists of 12 residues. The CDR3 spells CATLGGNGEQFF. In DNA form, the CDR3 reads TGTGCCACTTTGGGAGGGAACGGTGAGCAGTTCTTC.

The rearrangement joins TRBV11-2 to TRBJ2-7; 7 nucleotides align to TRBD2. This CDR3 contains 15 residues. With 1 base clipped from V and 0 bases from J, the junction kept 3 bases outside the gene matches. Germline V gene data show CDR1 as SGHAT and CDR2 as FQNNGV. CDR3 region: CASSLGLADSYEQYF. CDR3 bases: TGTGCCAGCAGCTTAGGTCTAGCGGACTCCTACGAGCAGTACTTC. The complete variable domain, with remaining parts taken from reference TRBV11-2 and TRBJ2-7, reads EAGVAQSPRYKIIEKRQSVAFWCNPISGHATLYWYQQILGQGPKLLIQFQNNGVVDDSQLPKDRFSAERLKGVDSTLKIQPAKLEDSAVYLCASSLGLADSYEQYFGPGTRLTVT.

The chain couples TRBV19 to TRBJ2-1, with D unclear. This CDR3 contains 15 residues. The ends were cut back, 1 base at V and 7 bases at J, with 14 bases in the middle. Germline V lookup: CDR1 LNHDA, CDR2 SQIVND (reference sequence). In DNA form, the CDR3 reads TGTGCCAGTAGTATAGGTCGCCTTGTAGAAAATGAGCAGTTCTTC. It encodes CASSIGRLVENEQFF.

Notes on this clone: This same CDR3 is encoded by further DNA sequences in the sample. The chain combines TRBV5-1 with TRBJ2-7, with TRBD2 matching 10 bases. The CDR3 is 15 amino acids. The V segment lost 3 bases and the J segment 0 bases; nucleotides outside the gene matches: 3. CDR1 and CDR2 (germline): SGHRS, YFSETQ. CDR3 amino acids: CASSSLAGSSYEQYF. The CDR3 DNA is TGCGCCAGCAGCTCACTAGCGGGGAGCTCCTACGAGCAGTACTTC.

This chain links TRBV2 with TRBJ2-3; weak D call: TRBD2 (7 bases). Germline loops: CDR1 SNHLY, CDR2 FYNNEI. V was shortened by 3 bases and J by 0 bases, with 13 bases between the two germline ends. CDR3 size: 16 residues. The CDR3 nucleotides are TGTGCCAGCAGTGAGAGGGGGGGTACTAGCACAGATACGCAGTATTTT. It specifies CASSERGGTSTDTQYF.

CDR3 protein: CASSVGGRSYEQYF. The CDR3 bases are TGTGCCAGCAGCGTAGGAGGGCGGTCCTACGAGCAGTACTTC. V and J are TRBV9 and TRBJ2-7; weak D call: TRBD2 (5 bases). Trimming stripped 0 bases from V and 1 base from J, with 8 bases between. The CDR3 is made up of 14 amino acids. In germline, CDR1 is SGDLS, CDR2 YYNGEE. Looking up the rest from reference TRBV9 and TRBJ2-7 gives the full variable domain: DSGVTQTPKHLITATGQRVTLRCSPRSGDLSVYWYQQSLDQGLQFLIQYYNGEERAKGNILERFSAQQFPDLHSELNLSSLELGDSALYFCASSVGGRSYEQYFGPGTRLTVT.

V and J are TRBV29-1 and TRBJ1-1, with D hard to call. Trimming removed 1 base at V and 1 base at J, with 10 bases between. There are 14 residues in the CDR3. The germline CDR1 and CDR2 sequences are SQVTM and ANQGSEA. DNA for the CDR3: TGCAGCGTTGAAGGGTACGAGTCGAACACTGAAGCTTTCTTT. Translating it yields CSVEGYESNTEAFF. The full variable domain, completed using reference TRBV29-1 and TRBJ1-1, is SAVISQKPSRDICQRGTSLTIQCQVDSQVTMMFWYRQQPGQSLTLIATANQGSEATYESGFVIDKFPISRPNLTFSTLTVSNMSPEDSSIYLCSVEGYESNTEAFFGQGTRLTVV.

The chain couples TRBV9 to TRBJ1-1; 7 bases map to TRBD1. Germline CDR1 SGDLS, CDR2 YYNGEE. This CDR3 has 14 residues. J lost 2 bases, V lost 3 bases, and 4 bases had no gene match. CDR3 amino acids: CASSAWDRNTEAFF. CDR3 nucleotide sequence: TGTGCCAGCAGCGCCTGGGACAGAAACACTGAAGCTTTCTTT.

This chain links TRBV18 with TRBJ1-4, with 11 bases aligning to TRBD1. Trimming cost V 6 bases and J 7 bases; bases outside gene matches: 7. The germline V gene has CDR1 KGHSH and CDR2 LQKENI. The CDR3 is made up of 15 amino acids. The CDR3 loop reads CASSPGQGASEKLFF. The DNA of the CDR3 is TGTGCCAGCTCCCCCGGACAGGGGGCGAGTGAAAAACTGTTTTTT.

This chain links TRBV28 with TRBJ2-5; 12 nucleotides align to TRBD1. With V trimmed by 5 bases and J by 3 bases, 10 bases remained unmatched. This CDR3 region has 17 residues. The V gene's germline CDR1 is MDHEN and CDR2 SYDVKM. CDR3 sequence (DNA): TGTGCCAGCAGTCCCCCTGCCGGGACAGGGGGCGAAGAGACCCAGTACTTC. Its translation: CASSPPAGTGGEETQYF.

The rearrangement joins TRBV9 to TRBJ2-3; TRBD1 aligns across 9 bases. The germline V gene encodes CDR1 SGDLS and CDR2 YYNGEE. The CDR3 is 17 amino acids. The ends lost 3 bases at V and 0 bases at J; junction bases unmatched: 8. The DNA of the CDR3 is TGTGCCAGCAGCGCTACCGGGACAGGGATTAGCACAGATACGCAGTATTTT. This translates into CASSATGTGISTDTQYF.

This chain connects TRBV29-1 to TRBJ2-3, with 10 positions matching TRBD2. The CDR3 contains 16 residues. Per the germline V gene, CDR1 is SQVTM and CDR2 is ANQGSEA. J was trimmed by 2 bases and V by 4 bases; bases with no gene match: 9. The CDR3 reads CSVVGRGTSATDTQYF. The CDR3 DNA reads TGCAGCGTTGTTGGTAGGGGGACTAGCGCCACAGATACGCAGTATTTT.

This clone was seen just once. The V gene is TRBV19, the J gene TRBJ2-7; perhaps TRBD2 as D (6 bases). Trimming cost V 1 base and J 5 bases, with 18 bases left between them. The CDR3 totals 16 residues. In germline, CDR1 is LNHDA, CDR2 SQIVND (reference sequence). The CDR3 loop is CASSIVGGSVPHEQYF. The CDR3 DNA sequence: TGTGCCAGTAGTATAGTCGGAGGGAGTGTCCCTCACGAGCAGTACTTC.